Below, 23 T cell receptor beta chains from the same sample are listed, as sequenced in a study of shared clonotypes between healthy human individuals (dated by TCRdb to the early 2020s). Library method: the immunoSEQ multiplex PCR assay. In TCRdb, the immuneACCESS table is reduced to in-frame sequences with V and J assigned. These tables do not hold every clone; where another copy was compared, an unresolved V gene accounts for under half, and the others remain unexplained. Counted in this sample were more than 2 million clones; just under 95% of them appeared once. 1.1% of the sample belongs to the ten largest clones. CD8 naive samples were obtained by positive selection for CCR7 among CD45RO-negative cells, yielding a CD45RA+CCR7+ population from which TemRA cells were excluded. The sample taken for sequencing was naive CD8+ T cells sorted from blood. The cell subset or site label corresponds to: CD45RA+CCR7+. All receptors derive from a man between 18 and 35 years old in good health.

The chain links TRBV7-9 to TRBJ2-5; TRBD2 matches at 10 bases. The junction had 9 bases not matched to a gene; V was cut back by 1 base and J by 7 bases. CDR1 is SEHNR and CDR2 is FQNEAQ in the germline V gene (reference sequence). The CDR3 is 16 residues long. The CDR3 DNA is TGTGCCAGCAGCTTAGGGCTAGCGGGAGTCCTTGGGACCCAGTACTTC. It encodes CASSLGLAGVLGTQYF.

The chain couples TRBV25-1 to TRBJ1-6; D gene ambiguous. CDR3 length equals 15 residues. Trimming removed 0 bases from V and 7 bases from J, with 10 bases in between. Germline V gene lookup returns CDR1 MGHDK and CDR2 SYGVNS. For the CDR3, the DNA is TGTGCCAGCAGTGAATATATGGGCCCAAATTCACCCCTCCACTTT. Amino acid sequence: CASSEYMGPNSPLHF.

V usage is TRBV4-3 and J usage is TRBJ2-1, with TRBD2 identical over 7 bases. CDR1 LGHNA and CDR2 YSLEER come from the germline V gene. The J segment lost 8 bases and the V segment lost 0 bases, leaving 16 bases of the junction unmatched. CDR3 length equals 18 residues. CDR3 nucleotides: TGCGCCAGCAGCCAAGATTTGAAGGGGAGGGACTACATTTATGAGCAGTTCTTC. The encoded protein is CASSQDLKGRDYIYEQFF.

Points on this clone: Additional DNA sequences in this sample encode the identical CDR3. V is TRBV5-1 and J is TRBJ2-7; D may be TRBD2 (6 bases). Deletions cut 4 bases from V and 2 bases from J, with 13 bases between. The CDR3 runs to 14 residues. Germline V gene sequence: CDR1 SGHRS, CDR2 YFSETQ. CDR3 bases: TGCGCCAGCAGCCTCCGGGGAGGCACCTACGAGCAGTACTTC. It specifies CASSLRGGTYEQYF. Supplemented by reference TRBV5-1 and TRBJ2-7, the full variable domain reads KAGVTQTPRYLIKTRGQQVTLSCSPISGHRSVSWYQQTPGQGLQFLFEYFSETQRNKGNFPGRFSGRQFSNSRSEMNVSTLELGDSALYLCASSLRGGTYEQYFGPGTRLTVT.

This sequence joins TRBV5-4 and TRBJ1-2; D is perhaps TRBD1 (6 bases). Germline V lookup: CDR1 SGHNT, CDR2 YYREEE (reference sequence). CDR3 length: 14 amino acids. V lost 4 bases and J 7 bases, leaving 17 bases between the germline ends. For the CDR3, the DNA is TGTGCCAGCAGCGAGGGATGGGGGGCGCTTGGCTACACCTTC. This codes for CASSEGWGALGYTF.

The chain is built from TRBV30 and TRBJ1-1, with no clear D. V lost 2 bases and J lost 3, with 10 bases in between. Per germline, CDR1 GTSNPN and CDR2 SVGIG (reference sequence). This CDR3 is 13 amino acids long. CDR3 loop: CAWSPTLDTEAFF. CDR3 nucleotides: TGTGCCTGGAGTCCGACGCTGGACACTGAAGCTTTCTTT.

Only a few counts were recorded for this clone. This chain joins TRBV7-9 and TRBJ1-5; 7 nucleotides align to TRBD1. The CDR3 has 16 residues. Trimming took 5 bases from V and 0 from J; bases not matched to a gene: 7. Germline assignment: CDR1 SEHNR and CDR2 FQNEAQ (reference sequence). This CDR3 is CASSAVGQASNQPQHF. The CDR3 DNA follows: TGTGCCAGCAGCGCCGTAGGACAGGCTAGCAATCAGCCCCAGCATTTT.

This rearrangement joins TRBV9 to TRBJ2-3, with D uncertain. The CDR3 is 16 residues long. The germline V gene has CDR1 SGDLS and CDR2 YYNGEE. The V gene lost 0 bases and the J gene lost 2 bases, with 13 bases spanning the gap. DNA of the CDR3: TGTGCCAGCAGCGTAGCGCAGCTCGGATCCACAGATACGCAGTATTTT. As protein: CASSVAQLGSTDTQYF.

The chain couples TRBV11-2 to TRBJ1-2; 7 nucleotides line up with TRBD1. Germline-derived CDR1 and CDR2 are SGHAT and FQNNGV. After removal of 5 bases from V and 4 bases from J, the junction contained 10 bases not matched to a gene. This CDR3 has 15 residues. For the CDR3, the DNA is TGTGCCAGCAGCGCCCCGGGACAGAGCATCTATGGCTACACCTTC. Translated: CASSAPGQSIYGYTF.

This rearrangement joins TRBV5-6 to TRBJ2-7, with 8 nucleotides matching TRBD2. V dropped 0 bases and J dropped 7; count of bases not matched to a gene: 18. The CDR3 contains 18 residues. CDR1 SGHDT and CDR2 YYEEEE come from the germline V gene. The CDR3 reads CASSLARANSGIMSEQYF. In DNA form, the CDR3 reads TGTGCCAGCAGCTTGGCCAGGGCTAATAGCGGGATCATGAGTGAGCAGTACTTC.

The CDR3 DNA follows: TGTGCCAGCGATACCGACACTGAAGCTTTCTTT. Encoded protein: CASDTDTEAFF. V and J are TRBV2 and TRBJ1-1; no clear D gene. V was trimmed by 8 bases and J by 3 bases, leaving 7 bases between them. Germline V gene data show CDR1 as SNHLY and CDR2 as FYNNEI. The CDR3 is made up of 11 amino acids.

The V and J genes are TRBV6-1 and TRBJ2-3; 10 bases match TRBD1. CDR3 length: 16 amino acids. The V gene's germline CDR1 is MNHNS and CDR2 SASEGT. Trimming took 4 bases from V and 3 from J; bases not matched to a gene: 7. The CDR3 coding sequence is TGTGCCAGCAGTGCGACCGGGACAGGGGCAACAGATACGCAGTATTTT. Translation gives CASSATGTGATDTQYF.

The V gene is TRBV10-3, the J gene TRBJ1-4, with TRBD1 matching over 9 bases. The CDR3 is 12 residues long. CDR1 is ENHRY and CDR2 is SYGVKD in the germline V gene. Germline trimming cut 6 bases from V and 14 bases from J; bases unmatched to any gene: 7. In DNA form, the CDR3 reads TGTGCCATCAGCCCAGGCGGGACAGGGCTGTTTTTT. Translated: CAISPGGTGLFF.

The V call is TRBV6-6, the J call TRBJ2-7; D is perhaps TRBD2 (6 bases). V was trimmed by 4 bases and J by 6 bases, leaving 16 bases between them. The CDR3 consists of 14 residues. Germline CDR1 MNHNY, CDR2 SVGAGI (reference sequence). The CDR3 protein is CASSSLEGRVEQYF. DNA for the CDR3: TGTGCCAGCAGTTCCTTGGAGGGCCGGGTCGAGCAGTACTTC.

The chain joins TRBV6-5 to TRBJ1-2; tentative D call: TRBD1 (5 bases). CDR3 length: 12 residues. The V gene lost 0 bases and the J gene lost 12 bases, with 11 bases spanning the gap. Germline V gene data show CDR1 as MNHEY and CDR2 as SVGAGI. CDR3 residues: CASSYSGHANTF. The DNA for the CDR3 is TGTGCCAGCAGTTACTCTGGACATGCGAACACCTTC.

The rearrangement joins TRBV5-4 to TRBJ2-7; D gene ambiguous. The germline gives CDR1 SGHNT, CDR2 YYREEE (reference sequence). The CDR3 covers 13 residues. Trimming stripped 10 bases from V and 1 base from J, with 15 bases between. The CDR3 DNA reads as TGTGCCCTCTCGTATGACACATCCTACGAGCAGTACTTC. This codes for CALSYDTSYEQYF.

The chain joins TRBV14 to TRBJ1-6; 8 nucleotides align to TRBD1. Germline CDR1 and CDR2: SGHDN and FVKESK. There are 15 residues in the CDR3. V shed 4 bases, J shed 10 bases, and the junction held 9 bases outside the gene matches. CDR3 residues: CASSLQTGVSSPLHF. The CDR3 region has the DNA TGTGCCAGCAGCCTTCAGACAGGGGTCAGCTCACCCCTCCACTTT.

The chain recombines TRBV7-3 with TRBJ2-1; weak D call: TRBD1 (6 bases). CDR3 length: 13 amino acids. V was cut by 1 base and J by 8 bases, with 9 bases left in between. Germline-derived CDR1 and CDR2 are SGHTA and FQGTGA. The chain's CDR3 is CASSLNGGDEQFF. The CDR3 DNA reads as TGTGCCAGCAGCTTAAATGGGGGCGATGAGCAGTTCTTC.

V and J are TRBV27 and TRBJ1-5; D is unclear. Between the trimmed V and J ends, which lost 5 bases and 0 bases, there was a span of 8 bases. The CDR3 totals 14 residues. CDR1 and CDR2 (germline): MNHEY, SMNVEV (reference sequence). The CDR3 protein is CASSQEYSNQPQHF. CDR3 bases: TGTGCCAGCAGTCAAGAATATAGCAATCAGCCCCAGCATTTT.

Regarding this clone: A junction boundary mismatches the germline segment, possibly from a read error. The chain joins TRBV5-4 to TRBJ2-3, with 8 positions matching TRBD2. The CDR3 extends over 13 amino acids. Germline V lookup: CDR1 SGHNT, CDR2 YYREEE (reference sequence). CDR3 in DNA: TGTGCCAGCAGCTTGGAGGGACTAGACATCGTAGGGTTT. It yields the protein CASSLEGLDIVGF.

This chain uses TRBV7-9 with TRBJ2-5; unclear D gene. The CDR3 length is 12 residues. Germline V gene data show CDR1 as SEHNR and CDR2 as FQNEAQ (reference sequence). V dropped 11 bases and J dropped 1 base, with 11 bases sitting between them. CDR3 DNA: TGTGCCGGCGACTCATCCCAAGAGACCCAGTACTTC. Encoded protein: CAGDSSQETQYF.

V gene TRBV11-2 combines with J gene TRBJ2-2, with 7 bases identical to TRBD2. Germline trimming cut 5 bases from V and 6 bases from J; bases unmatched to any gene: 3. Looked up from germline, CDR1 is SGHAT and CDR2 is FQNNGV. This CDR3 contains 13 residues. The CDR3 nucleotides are TGTGCCAGCAGCCGAAGCGGGGCCGGGGAGCTGTTTTTT. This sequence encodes CASSRSGAGELFF.

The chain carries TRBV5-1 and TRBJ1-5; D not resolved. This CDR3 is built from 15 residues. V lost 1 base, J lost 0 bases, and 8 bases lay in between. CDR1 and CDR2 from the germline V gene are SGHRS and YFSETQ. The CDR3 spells CASSLLDSSNQPQHF. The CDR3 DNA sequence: TGCGCCAGCAGCTTGCTGGATTCTAGCAATCAGCCCCAGCATTTT.